This TCR beta chain is drawn from a study of vaccination and CD4 T cells after COVID-19. Stated treatment: roughly 11-day PBMC culture with coronavirus spike peptide pools or control peptides (ViraFEST assay). Positive PCR tests were logged from March through December 2020, ahead of US Alpha, Beta and Delta variants. The ends lost 5 bases at V and 3 bases at J; junction bases unmatched: 7. This CDR3 is built from 14 residues. Germline CDR1 is DFQATT and CDR2 is SNEGSKA (reference sequence). As regards this clonotype: No antigen is known for it.

Researchers used the Oncomine TCR Beta short-read assay to sequence DNA from cultured CD4+ T cells. TCRdb reprocessed the PCR reads with MiXCR, giving one entry per CDR3 protein. This repertoire shows under 12,000 distinct CDR3 sequences, approximately 70% found once; its top ten account for approximately 11%. V usage is TRBV20-1 and J usage is TRBJ2-5; 9 bases match TRBD1. Sample: CD4+ T cells from blood, cultured in vitro. The receptor was isolated from a human donor who had recovered from COVID-19. The DNA of the CDR3 is TGCAGTGCTGCCCGGGACAGGGATGAAGAGACCCAGTACTTC. It specifies CSAARDRDEETQYF.